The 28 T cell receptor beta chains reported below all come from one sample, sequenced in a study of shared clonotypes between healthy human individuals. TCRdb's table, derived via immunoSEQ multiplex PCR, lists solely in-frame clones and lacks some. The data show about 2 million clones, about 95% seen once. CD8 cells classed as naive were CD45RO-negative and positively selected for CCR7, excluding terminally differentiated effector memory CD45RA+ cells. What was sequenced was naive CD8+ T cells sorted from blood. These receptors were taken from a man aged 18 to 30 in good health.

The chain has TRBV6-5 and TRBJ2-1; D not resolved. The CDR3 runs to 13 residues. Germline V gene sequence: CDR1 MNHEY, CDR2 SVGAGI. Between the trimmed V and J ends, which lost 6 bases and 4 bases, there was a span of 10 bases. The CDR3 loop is CASSLTTYNEQFF. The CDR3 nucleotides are TGTGCCAGCAGCCTGACAACTTACAATGAGCAGTTCTTC.

CDR3 in DNA: TGTGCCAGCACCGAGGGTAGAATTAGCAATCAGCCCCAGCATTTT. It codes for CASTEGRISNQPQHF. The genes are TRBV6-1 and TRBJ1-5, with unresolved D. V lost 7 bases and J 0 bases, leaving 13 bases between the germline ends. The germline CDR1 and CDR2 sequences are MNHNS and SASEGT. The CDR3 has 15 amino acids.

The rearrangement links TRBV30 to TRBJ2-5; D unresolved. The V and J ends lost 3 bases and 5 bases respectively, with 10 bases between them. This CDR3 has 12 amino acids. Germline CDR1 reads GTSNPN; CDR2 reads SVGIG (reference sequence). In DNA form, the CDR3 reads TGTGCCTGGAGCGACCCCACTGAGACCCAGTACTTC. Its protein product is CAWSDPTETQYF.

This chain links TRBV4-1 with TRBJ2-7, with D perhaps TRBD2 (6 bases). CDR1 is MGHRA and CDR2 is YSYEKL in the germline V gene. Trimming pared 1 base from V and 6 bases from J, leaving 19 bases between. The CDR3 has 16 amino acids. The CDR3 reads CASSQVWGLPPLEQYF. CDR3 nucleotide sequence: TGCGCCAGCAGCCAAGTCTGGGGACTTCCGCCTCTCGAGCAGTACTTC.

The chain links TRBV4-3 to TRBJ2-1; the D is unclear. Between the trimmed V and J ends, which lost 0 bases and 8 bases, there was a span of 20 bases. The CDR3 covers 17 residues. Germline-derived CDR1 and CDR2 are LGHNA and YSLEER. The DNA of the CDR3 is TGCGCCAGCAGCCAAGATCTCCCAGAAAAGGCGTTCGATGAGCAGTTCTTC. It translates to CASSQDLPEKAFDEQFF.

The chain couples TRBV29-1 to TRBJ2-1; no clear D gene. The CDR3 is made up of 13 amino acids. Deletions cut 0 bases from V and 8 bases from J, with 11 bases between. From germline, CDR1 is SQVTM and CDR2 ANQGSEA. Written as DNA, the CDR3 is TGCAGCGTTGAAGACTCCTTTGCAGATGAGCAGTTCTTC. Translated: CSVEDSFADEQFF.

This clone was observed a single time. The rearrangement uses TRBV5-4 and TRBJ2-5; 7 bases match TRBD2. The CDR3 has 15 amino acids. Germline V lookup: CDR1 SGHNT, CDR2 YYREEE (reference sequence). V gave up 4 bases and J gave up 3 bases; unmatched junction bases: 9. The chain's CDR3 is CASSLEGLAEETQYF. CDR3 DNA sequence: TGTGCCAGCAGCCTGGAAGGGCTAGCGGAAGAGACCCAGTACTTC.

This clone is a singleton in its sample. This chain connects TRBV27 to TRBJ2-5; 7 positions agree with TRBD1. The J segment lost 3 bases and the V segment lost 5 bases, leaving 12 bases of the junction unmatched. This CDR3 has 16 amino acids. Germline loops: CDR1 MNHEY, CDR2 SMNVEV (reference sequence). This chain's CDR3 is CASSPLGPTGEETQYF. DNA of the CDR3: TGTGCCAGCAGTCCGCTCGGCCCCACAGGGGAAGAGACCCAGTACTTC.

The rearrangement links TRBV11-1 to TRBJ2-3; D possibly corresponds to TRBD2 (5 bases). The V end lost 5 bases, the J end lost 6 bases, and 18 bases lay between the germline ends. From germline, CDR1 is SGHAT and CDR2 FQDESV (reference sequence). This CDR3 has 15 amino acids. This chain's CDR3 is CASSLAYGDMDTQYF. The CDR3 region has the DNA TGTGCCAGCAGCCTCGCGTACGGGGATATGGATACGCAGTATTTT. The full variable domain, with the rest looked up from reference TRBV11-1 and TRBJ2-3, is EAEVAQSPRYKITEKSQAVAFWCDPISGHATLYWYRQILGQGPELLVQFQDESVVDDSQLPKDRFSAERLKGVDSTLKIQPAELGDSAMYLCASSLAYGDMDTQYFGPGTRLTVL.

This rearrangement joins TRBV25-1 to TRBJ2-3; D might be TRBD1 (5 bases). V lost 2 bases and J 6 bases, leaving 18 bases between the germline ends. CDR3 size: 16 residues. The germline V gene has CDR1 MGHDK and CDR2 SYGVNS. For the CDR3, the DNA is TGTGCCAGCAGTGAAACCCTCAGGGCAGGGATCGATACGCAGTATTTT. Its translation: CASSETLRAGIDTQYF.

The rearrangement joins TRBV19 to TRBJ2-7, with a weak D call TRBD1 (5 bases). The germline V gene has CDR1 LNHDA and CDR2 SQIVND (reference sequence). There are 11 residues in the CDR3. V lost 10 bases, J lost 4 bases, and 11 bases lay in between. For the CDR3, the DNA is TGTGCCATCCCGGACACATACGAGCAGTACTTC. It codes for CAIPDTYEQYF.

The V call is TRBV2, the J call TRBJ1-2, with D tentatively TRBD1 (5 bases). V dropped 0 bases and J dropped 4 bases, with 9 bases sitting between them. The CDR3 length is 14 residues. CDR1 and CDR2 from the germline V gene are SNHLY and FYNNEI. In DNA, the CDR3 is TGTGCCAGCAGTGAAGCGGCAGGGAGCTATGGCTACACCTTC. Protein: CASSEAAGSYGYTF.

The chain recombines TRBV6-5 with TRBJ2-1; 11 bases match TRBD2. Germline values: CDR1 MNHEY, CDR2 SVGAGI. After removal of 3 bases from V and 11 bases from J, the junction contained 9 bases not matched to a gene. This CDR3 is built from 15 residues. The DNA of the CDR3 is TGTGCCAGCAGTTATAGCGGGGGGGGCGGTGGCCAGCAGTTCTTC. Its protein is CASSYSGGGGGQQFF.

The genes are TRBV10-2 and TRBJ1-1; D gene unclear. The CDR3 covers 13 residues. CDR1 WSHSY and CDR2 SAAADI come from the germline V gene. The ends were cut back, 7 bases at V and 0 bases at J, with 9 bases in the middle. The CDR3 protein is CASKGSLNTEAFF. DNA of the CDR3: TGCGCCAGCAAGGGCAGCTTGAACACTGAAGCTTTCTTT.

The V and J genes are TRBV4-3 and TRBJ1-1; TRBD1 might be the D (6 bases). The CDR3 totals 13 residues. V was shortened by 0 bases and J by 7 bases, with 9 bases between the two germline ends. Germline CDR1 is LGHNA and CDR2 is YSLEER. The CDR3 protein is CASSQDRGGEAFF. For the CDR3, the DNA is TGCGCCAGCAGCCAAGACAGGGGAGGTGAAGCTTTCTTT.

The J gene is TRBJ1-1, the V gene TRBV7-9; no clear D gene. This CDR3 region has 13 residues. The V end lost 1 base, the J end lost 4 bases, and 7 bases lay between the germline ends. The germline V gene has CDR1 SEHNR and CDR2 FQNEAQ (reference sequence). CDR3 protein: CASSLGVSTEAFF. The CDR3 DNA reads TGTGCCAGCAGCTTAGGGGTGAGCACTGAAGCTTTCTTT.

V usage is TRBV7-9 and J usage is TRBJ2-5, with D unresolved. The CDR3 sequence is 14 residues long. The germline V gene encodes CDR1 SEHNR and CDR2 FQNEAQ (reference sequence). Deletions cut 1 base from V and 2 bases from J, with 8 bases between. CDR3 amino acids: CASSLVQQQETQYF. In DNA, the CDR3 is TGTGCCAGCAGCTTAGTTCAGCAGCAAGAGACCCAGTACTTC.

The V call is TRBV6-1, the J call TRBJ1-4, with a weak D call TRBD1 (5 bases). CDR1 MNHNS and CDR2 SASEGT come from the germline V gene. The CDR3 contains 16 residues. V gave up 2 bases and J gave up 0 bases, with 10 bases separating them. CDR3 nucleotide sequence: TGTGCCAGCAGTGAATGGGACGGGACAACTAATGAAAAACTGTTTTTT. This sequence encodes CASSEWDGTTNEKLFF.

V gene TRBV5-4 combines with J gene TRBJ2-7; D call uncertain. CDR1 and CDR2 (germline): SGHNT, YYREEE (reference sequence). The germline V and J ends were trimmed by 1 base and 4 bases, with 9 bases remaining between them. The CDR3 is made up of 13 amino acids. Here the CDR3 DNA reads TGTGCCAGCAGCTTGTGGACGGAATACGAGCAGTACTTC. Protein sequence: CASSLWTEYEQYF.

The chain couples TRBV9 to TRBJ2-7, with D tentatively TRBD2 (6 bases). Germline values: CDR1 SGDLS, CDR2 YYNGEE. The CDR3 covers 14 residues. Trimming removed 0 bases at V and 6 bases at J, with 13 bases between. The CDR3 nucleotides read TGTGCCAGCAGCGTAGAGGGACTGATGGCCGAGCAGTACTTC. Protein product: CASSVEGLMAEQYF. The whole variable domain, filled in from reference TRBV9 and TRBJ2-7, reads DSGVTQTPKHLITATGQRVTLRCSPRSGDLSVYWYQQSLDQGLQFLIQYYNGEERAKGNILERFSAQQFPDLHSELNLSSLELGDSALYFCASSVEGLMAEQYFGPGTRLTVT.

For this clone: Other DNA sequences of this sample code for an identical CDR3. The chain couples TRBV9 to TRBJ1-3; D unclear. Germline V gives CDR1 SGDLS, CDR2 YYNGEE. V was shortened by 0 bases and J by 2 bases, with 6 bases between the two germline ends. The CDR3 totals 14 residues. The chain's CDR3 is CASSVAGAGNTIYF. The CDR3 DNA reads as TGTGCCAGCAGCGTAGCAGGAGCTGGAAACACCATATATTTT.

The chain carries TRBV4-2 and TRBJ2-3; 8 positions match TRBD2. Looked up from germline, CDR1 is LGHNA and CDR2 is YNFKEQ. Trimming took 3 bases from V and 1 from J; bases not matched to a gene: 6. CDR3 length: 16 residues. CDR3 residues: CASSHGGDWGTDTQYF. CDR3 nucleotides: TGTGCCAGCAGCCACGGGGGGGACTGGGGCACAGATACGCAGTATTTT.

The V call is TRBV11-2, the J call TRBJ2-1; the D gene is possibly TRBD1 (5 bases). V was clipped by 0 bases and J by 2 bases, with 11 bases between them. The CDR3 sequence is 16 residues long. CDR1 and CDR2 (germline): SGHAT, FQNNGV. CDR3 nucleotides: TGTGCCAGCAGCTTAGAAGTGGGGCTGACCTACAATGAGCAGTTCTTC. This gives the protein CASSLEVGLTYNEQFF.

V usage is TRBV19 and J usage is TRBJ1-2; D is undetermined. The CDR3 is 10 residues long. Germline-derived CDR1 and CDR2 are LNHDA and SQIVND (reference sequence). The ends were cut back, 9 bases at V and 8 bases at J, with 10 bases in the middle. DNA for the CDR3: TGTGCCAGCTACCGCCTCGGCTACACCTTC. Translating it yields CASYRLGYTF.

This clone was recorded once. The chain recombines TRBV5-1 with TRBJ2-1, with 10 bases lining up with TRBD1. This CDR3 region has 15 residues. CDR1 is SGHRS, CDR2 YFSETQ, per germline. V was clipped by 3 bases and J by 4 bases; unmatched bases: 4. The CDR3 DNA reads TGCGCCAGCAGCTGGACAGGGGGGGAATACAATGAGCAGTTCTTC. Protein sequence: CASSWTGGEYNEQFF.

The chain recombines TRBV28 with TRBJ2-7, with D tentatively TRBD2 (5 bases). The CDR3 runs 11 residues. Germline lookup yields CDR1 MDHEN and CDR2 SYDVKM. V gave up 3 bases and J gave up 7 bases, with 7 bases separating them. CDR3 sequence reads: CASSFRREQYF. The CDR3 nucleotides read TGTGCCAGCAGTTTCCGGAGGGAGCAGTACTTC.

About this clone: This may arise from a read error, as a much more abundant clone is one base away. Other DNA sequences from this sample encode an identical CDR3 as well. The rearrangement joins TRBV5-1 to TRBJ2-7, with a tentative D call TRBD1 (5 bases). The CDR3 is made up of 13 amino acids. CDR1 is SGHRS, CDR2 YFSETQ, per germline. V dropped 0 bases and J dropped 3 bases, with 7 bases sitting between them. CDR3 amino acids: CASSLGQRYEQYF. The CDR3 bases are TGCGCCAGCAGCTTGGGACAGCGCTACGAGCAGTACTTC.

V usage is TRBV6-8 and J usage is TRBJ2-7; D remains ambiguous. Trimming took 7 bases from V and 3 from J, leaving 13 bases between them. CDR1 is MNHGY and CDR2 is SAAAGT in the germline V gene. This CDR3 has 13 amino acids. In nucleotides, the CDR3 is TGTGCCAGCAAAGAGCAGGTACTCTACGAGCAGTACTTC. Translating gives CASKEQVLYEQYF.